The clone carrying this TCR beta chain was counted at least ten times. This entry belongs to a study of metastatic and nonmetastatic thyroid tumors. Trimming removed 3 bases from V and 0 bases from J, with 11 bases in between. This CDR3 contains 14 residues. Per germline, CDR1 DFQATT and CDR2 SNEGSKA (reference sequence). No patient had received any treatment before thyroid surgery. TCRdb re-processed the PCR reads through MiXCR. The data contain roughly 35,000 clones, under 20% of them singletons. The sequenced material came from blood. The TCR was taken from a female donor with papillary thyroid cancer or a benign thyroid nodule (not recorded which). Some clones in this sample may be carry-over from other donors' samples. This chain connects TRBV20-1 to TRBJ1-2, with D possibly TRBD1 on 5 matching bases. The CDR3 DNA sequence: TGCAGTGCTAGGGAGACAGCTTCTAACTATGGCTACACCTTC. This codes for CSARETASNYGYTF.